The present TCR beta chain was sequenced within a study of T cells after yellow fever vaccination. This clonotype was recorded many times. Its antigen is not known. Study results and caveats: Abundant clonotypes from the bulk population could contaminate FACS-sorted repertoires. The booster response re-showed most primary clones: 96% CD4, over 80% CD8.

MiXCR was run by TCRdb on the 5' RACE reads, yielding one entry per CDR3 protein. The table shows 350,000 to 450,000 distinct CDR3 sequences, with roughly 6.1% occurring only once. The source material was PBMCs, sampled 5 days after the yellow fever booster vaccination. This receptor was identified in a man aged 25-40 years who received the YFV17D yellow fever vaccine.

DNA for the CDR3: TGTGCCAGCAATAACAGGATTCCCTACGAGCAGTACTTC. Translating it yields CASNNRIPYEQYF. The chain uses TRBV6-1 and TRBJ2-7, with a tentative D call TRBD1 (5 bases). Trimming took 7 bases from V and 2 from J, leaving 12 bases between them. Germline CDR1 is MNHNS and CDR2 is SASEGT. The CDR3 is 13 amino acids.